These 16 T cell receptor beta chains share one sample of origin, sequenced in a study of blood T cells in healthy people across ages. Next came a second PCR, run for about 6 to 12 cycles, which used a sample-barcoded 5' primer along with a J-beta primer mix. TCRdb called the 5' RACE reads again in MiXCR, with one record for every CDR3 protein. In the table there are hundreds of thousands of distinct CDR3 sequences, roughly 32% of which are singletons. Sequenced: blood. These receptor sequences come from a woman older than 75 in good health.

In this sample, this clonotype turned up a few times. A junction end diverges from the germline sequence, so it may reflect a read error. V and J are TRBV7-2 and TRBJ2-3, with D unclear. This CDR3 spans 13 amino acids. Per the germline V gene, CDR1 is SGHTA and CDR2 is FQGNSA. The CDR3 here is CACSLMIRDTQYF. In DNA form, the CDR3 reads TGTGCCTGCAGCTTAATGATCCGAGATACGCAGTATTTT.

This clonotype was picked up a small number of times. The V call is TRBV20-1, the J call TRBJ2-5; 7 bases agree with TRBD1. The tail of the sequence fits TRBJ2-7 better, so the J call may be wrong. Per the germline V gene, CDR1 is DFQATT and CDR2 is SNEGSKA (reference sequence). The CDR3 is 16 residues long. Written as DNA, the CDR3 is TGCAGTGCTAGAGAAGGGGCCGGGACAGACGCTCCCGAGCAGTACTTC. Translation: CSAREGAGTDAPEQYF.

J is TRBJ2-7 and V is TRBV9; D might be TRBD2 (5 bases). Germline CDR1 SGDLS, CDR2 YYNGEE. The V end was cut by 2 bases, the J end by 0 bases, with 9 bases between. The length of the CDR3 is 14 residues. CDR3 region: CASSVDYSSYEQYF. The CDR3 coding sequence is TGTGCCAGCAGCGTCGACTATAGCTCCTACGAGCAGTACTTC. Full variable domain (outside the CDR3, taken from reference TRBV9 and TRBJ2-7): DSGVTQTPKHLITATGQRVTLRCSPRSGDLSVYWYQQSLDQGLQFLIQYYNGEERAKGNILERFSAQQFPDLHSELNLSSLELGDSALYFCASSVDYSSYEQYFGPGTRLTVT.

The table lists this clonotype with a few counts. This may stem from a read error, because a much larger clone lies one nucleotide away. J is TRBJ2-7 and V is TRBV5-6, with D possibly matching TRBD2 (6 bases). CDR3 size: 15 residues. Germline V CDR1 and CDR2: SGHDT, YYEEEE. CDR3 sequence (DNA): TGTGCCAGCAGCTTGTTCCGGGACTGGGCCTACGGGCAGTACTTC. Amino acids: CASSLFRDWAYGQYF. Together with reference TRBV5-6 and TRBJ2-7, the CDR3 gives the full variable domain: DAGVTQSPTHLIKTRGQQVTLRCSPKSGHDTVSWYQQALGQGPQFIFQYYEEEERQRGNFPDRFSGHQFPNYSSELNVNALLLGDSALYLCASSLFRDWAYGQYFGPGTRLTVT.

This clonotype was recorded many times. This chain joins TRBV6-1 and TRBJ1-5; D is undetermined. The CDR3 runs 13 residues. CDR1 is MNHNS and CDR2 is SASEGT in the germline V gene. The V gene lost 7 bases and the J gene lost 4 bases, with 11 bases spanning the gap. The CDR3 coding sequence is TGTGCCAGCACTTACATATCGAATCAGCCCCAGCATTTT. Protein sequence: CASTYISNQPQHF.

Many counts were recorded for this clonotype. The chain couples TRBV6-6 to TRBJ2-7, with D hard to call. Deletions cut 8 bases from V and 5 bases from J, with 13 bases between. This CDR3 has 12 residues. The germline CDR1 and CDR2 sequences are MNHNY and SVGAGI (reference sequence). DNA for the CDR3: TGTGCCAGCTCTGAACTCCGGGACGAGCAGTACTTC. This gives the protein CASSELRDEQYF.

This clonotype came up a few times. V usage is TRBV19 and J usage is TRBJ2-1; a possible D gene is TRBD2 (6 bases). CDR3 length: 15 residues. V was trimmed by 5 bases and J by 2 bases, leaving 13 bases between them. CDR1 and CDR2 (germline): LNHDA, SQIVND (reference sequence). The chain's CDR3 is CASSPYRTTYNEQFF. As DNA, the CDR3 is TGTGCCAGTAGTCCATACAGGACTACCTACAATGAGCAGTTCTTC. Supplemented by reference TRBV19 and TRBJ2-1, the full variable domain reads DGGITQSPKYLFRKEGQNVTLSCEQNLNHDAMYWYRQDPGQGLRLIYYSQIVNDFQKGDIAEGYSVSREKKESFPLTVTSAQKNPTAFYLCASSPYRTTYNEQFFGPGTRLTVL.

This clonotype was seen many times. This chain links TRBV3-1 with TRBJ2-1; D possibly corresponds to TRBD2 (6 bases). CDR1 LGHDT and CDR2 YNNKEL come from the germline V gene (reference sequence). The CDR3 is 13 residues long. V lost 0 bases, J lost 12 bases, and 12 bases lay in between. The chain's CDR3 is CASSQENGGGQFF. As DNA, the CDR3 is TGTGCCAGCAGCCAAGAGAACGGGGGAGGGCAGTTCTTC.

On this clonotype: The junction departs from germline at one end; a sequencing error may be responsible. The genes are TRBV12-3 or TRBV12-4 and TRBJ2-3, with 11 bases that match TRBD2. The CDR3 covers 18 residues. CDR3 in amino acids: CASSDTSGGSDSRDSQYF. Here the CDR3 DNA reads TGTGCCAGCAGCGATACTAGCGGGGGCAGTGATTCACGAGATTCGCAGTATTTT.

Concerning this clonotype: A much larger clone is a single base away; this may be a read error. The CDR3 loop is CASSPRTVYEQFF. The DNA for the CDR3 is TGTGCCAGCAGTCCTAGGACAGTCTACGAGCAGTTCTTC. J is TRBJ2-1 and V is TRBV6-1, with D possibly matching TRBD1 (6 bases). The CDR3 is made up of 13 amino acids. Between the trimmed V and J ends, which lost 5 bases and 10 bases, there was a span of 15 bases. The V gene's germline CDR1 is MNHNS and CDR2 SASEGT.

About this clonotype: This may come from a read error, since a much larger clone is one base off. The chain couples TRBV15 to TRBJ2-3, with 7 bases aligning to TRBD1. With V trimmed by 5 bases and J by 2 bases, 13 bases remained unmatched. The CDR3 extends over 17 amino acids. CDR1 and CDR2 (germline): LNHNV, YYDKDF (reference sequence). In DNA form, the CDR3 reads TGTGCCACCAGCGGCGGTCTTCAACAGGGGTACACAGATACGCAGTATTTT. The encoded protein is CATSGGLQQGYTDTQYF.

The chain combines TRBV28 with TRBJ1-4; 8 bases match TRBD1. CDR1 and CDR2 (germline): MDHEN, SYDVKM. Unmatched junction bases numbered 10, after V lost 4 bases and J lost 0 bases. The CDR3 totals 18 residues. The CDR3 coding sequence is TGTGCCAGCAGTTCGAGTCAGGGGGCTCGGGCAACTAATGAAAAACTGTTTTTT. This translates into CASSSSQGARATNEKLFF.

This clonotype appeared a few times. The chain uses TRBV5-1 and TRBJ1-4; D gene ambiguous. Trimming removed 4 bases at V and 1 base at J, with 8 bases between. Per germline, CDR1 SGHRS and CDR2 YFSETQ. The CDR3 is made up of 14 amino acids. Written as DNA, the CDR3 is TGCGCCAGCAGCGAGGGAGTAACTAATGAAAAACTGTTTTTT. It translates to CASSEGVTNEKLFF.

The V and J genes are TRBV6-5 and TRBJ2-5, with D perhaps matching TRBD2 (6 bases). This CDR3 has 15 amino acids. Trimming stripped 2 bases from V and 4 bases from J, with 14 bases between. CDR1 MNHEY and CDR2 SVGAGI come from the germline V gene. This chain's CDR3 is CASSYGTPLLETQYF. In DNA, the CDR3 is TGTGCCAGCAGTTACGGGACTCCTCTCCTAGAGACCCAGTACTTC.

This sequence joins TRBV2 and TRBJ1-1; TRBD1 matches at 9 bases. V gave up 6 bases and J gave up 5 bases; unmatched junction bases: 4. The germline V gene has CDR1 SNHLY and CDR2 FYNNEI. The CDR3 runs 13 residues. CDR3 sequence reads: CASRNRGRTEAFF. CDR3 coding DNA: TGTGCCAGCAGGAACAGGGGGCGAACTGAAGCTTTCTTT.

This clonotype was recorded many times. The chain is built from TRBV7-8 and TRBJ2-7; maybe TRBD1 (5 bases). V was trimmed by 3 bases and J by 2 bases, leaving 11 bases between them. The germline gives CDR1 SGHVS, CDR2 FQNEAQ. CDR3 length equals 14 residues. The CDR3, as DNA: TGTGCCAGCAGCTTTGCAGGGCTAACCTACGAGCAGTACTTC. Amino acid sequence: CASSFAGLTYEQYF.